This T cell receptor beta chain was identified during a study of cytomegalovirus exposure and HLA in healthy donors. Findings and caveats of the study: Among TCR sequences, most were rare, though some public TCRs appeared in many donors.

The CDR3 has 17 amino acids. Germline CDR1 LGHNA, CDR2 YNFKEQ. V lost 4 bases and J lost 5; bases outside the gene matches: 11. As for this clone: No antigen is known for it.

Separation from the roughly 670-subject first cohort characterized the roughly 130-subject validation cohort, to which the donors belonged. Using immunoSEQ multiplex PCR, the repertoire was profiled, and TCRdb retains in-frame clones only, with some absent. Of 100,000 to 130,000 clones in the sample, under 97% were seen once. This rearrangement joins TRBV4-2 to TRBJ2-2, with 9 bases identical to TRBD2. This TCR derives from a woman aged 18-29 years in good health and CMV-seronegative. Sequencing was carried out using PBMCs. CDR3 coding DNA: TGTGCCAGCAGCCCTCAGCCCCCGGCGGGGGGGACCGGGGAGCTGTTTTTT. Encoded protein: CASSPQPPAGGTGELFF.